What follows is one T cell receptor beta chain and its context. Its antigen is undetermined. The data belong to a study of beta chain features in type 1 diabetes. Study-level points and caveats: Researchers report that Type 1 diabetes patients had moderately but significantly shorter TCRB CDR3s across all four CD4+ subsets. In comparison with healthy donors, patients had naive, central memory and Treg TCRB repertoires that appeared more similar.

TCRB transcripts that were expressed got sequenced, as all of the isolated RNA had been reverse transcribed. The table came from immunoSEQ multiplex PCR; TCRdb's copy has only in-frame clones and leaves some out. The sample has approximately 120,000 clones, roughly 17% seen once; the top ten hold roughly 2.6%. This CDR3 has 17 residues. J lost 4 bases, V lost 5 bases, and 11 bases had no gene match. Germline V gene sequence: CDR1 MNHEY, CDR2 SMNVEV (reference sequence). The chain employs TRBV27 and TRBJ2-6; 7 bases align to TRBD2. The source is a man aged 18 to 30 with type 1 diabetes. Source material: central memory CD4+ T cells from blood. The CDR3 sequence: CASSPSGGSAGANVLTF. The CDR3 DNA reads as TGTGCCAGCAGTCCCTCGGGAGGCTCCGCCGGGGCCAACGTCCTGACTTTC.